This TCR beta chain appears in the sequencing data of a study of cytomegalovirus exposure and HLA in healthy donors. The study ran its PCR with 60 Vbeta and 13 Jbeta primers. The protocol was immunoSEQ multiplex PCR, while the TCRdb copy is restricted to in-frame clones and leaves out a portion. The sample consists of tens of thousands of clones, about 77% of them appearing once. The germline V gene encodes CDR1 MNHEY and CDR2 SMNVEV (reference sequence). Trimming cost V 3 bases and J 5 bases; bases outside gene matches: 6. The CDR3 extends over 16 amino acids. Healthy bone marrow donors made up the cohort.

The chain couples TRBV27 to TRBJ2-3; 12 bases fit TRBD2. The specimen sequenced was PBMCs. The clonotype was recovered from a man aged 30 to 45 in good health and CMV-seropositive. CDR3 loop: CASSLASGGARDTQYF. The CDR3 region has the DNA TGTGCCAGCAGTTTGGCTAGCGGGGGGGCTAGAGATACGCAGTATTTT.